This T cell receptor (beta chain) came from a study of CD8 T cells in ankylosing spondylitis. General study points: Fewer than 10 highly homologous variants formed a TCR beta motif that appeared characteristic of ankylosing spondylitis blood. It was reported that disease-linked clones were significantly enriched in matched ankylosing spondylitis synovial fluid.

This clonotype came up many times. Its target is not known. Scientists made TCR beta libraries using quantitative 5'-RACE with molecular barcodes. One entry per CDR3 protein results from TCRdb running MiXCR on the 5' RACE reads. The sample has about 220,000 distinct CDR3 sequences; roughly 25% are singletons. The receptor's source is a male donor with ankylosing spondylitis or in good health (not recorded which). The sequencing sample was made of blood, either unsorted or a sorted T cell fraction (not recorded which).

The CDR3 DNA reads TGCAGTGCTAGGCGGACTAGCGGGAGGTCCTACGAGCAGTACTTC. It is translated as CSARRTSGRSYEQYF. V usage is TRBV20-1 and J usage is TRBJ2-7; 14 positions agree with TRBD2. Germline V CDR1 and CDR2: DFQATT, SNEGSKA (reference sequence). With 3 bases clipped from V and 1 base from J, the junction kept 2 bases outside the gene matches. This CDR3 region has 15 residues.